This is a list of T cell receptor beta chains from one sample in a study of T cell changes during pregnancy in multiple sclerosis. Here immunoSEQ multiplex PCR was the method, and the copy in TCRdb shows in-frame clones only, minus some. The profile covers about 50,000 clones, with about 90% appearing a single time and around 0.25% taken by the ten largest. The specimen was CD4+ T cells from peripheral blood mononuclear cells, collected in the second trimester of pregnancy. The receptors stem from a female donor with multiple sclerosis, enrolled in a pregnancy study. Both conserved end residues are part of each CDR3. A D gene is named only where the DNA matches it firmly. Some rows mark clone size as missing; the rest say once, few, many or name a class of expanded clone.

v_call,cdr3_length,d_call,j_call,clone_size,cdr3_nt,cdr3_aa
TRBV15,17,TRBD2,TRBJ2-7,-,TGTGCCACCAGCGCGCCCTACGGGAGCGGGGCACGCTACGAGCAGTACTTC,CATSAPYGSGARYEQYF
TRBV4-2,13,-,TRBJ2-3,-,TGTGCCAGCAGCCCCCGGGGAGCAGATACGCAGTATTTT,CASSPRGADTQYF
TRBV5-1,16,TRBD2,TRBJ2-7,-,TGCGCCAGCAGCTTGGCCGGTACTAGCGGGGGGTACGAGCAGTACTTC,CASSLAGTSGGYEQYF
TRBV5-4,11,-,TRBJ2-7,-,TGTGCCAGCAGCTCCACCTACGAGCAGTACTTC,CASSSTYEQYF
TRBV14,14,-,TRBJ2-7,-,TGTGCCAGCAGCCAAACCGCCAGTACGCTCGAGCAGTACTTC,CASSQTASTLEQYF
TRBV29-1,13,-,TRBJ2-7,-,TGCAGCGGGAGACACATGGGGCGCGACGAGCAGTACTTC,CSGRHMGRDEQYF
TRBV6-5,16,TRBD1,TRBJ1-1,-,TGTGCCAGCAGTTACGGGACAGGGACCGTGATCACTGAAGCTTTCTTT,CASSYGTGTVITEAFF
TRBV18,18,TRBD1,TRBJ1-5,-,TGTGCCAGCTCACCACCGGACAGGGGGCTTTGGAGCAATCAGCCCCAGCATTTT,CASSPPDRGLWSNQPQHF
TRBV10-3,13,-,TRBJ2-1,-,TGTGCCATCACCGGACAGAGCAACAATGAGCAGTTCTTC,CAITGQSNNEQFF
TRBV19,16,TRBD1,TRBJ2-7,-,TGTGCCAGTAGTATATCACTAGACAGGGGGTCGAAGGAGCAGTACTTC,CASSISLDRGSKEQYF
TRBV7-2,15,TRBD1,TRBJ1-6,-,TGTGCCAGCAGCTTAAGGACAGGAGGGAATTCACCCCTCCACTTT,CASSLRTGGNSPLHF
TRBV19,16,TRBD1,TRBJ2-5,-,TGTGCCAGCAGCCTCAGGACAGGGGGCATGCGAGAGACCCAGTACTTC,CASSLRTGGMRETQYF
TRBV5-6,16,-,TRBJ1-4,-,TGTGCCAGCAGCAATCGGAACCCCGGGGCTAATGAAAAACTGTTTTTT,CASSNRNPGANEKLFF
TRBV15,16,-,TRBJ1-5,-,TGTGCCACCAGCAGAGATCCGAGACAGGCCTATCAGCCCCAGCATTTT,CATSRDPRQAYQPQHF
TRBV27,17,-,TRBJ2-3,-,TGTGCCAGCAAATTAGTAGGGCAGGGTGGTTCGACAGATACGCAGTATTTT,CASKLVGQGGSTDTQYF
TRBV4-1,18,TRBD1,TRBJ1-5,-,TGCGCCAGCAGCCCAGGACAGGGGGCATGGGTCAGCAATCAGCCCCAGCATTTT,CASSPGQGAWVSNQPQHF
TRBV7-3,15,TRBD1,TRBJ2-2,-,TGTGCCAGCAGCCGAGGACAGGGCGGCACCGGGGAGCTGTTTTTT,CASSRGQGGTGELFF
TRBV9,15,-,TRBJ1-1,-,TGTGCCAGCAGCACCCGGGGGGGGTCGGGCACTGAAGCTTTCTTT,CASSTRGGSGTEAFF
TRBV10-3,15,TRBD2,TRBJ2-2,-,TGTGCCATCAGCACTGCGGGGGGTCACACCGGGGAGCTGTTTTTT,CAISTAGGHTGELFF
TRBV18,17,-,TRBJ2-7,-,TGTGCCAGCTCACCGCACGACATCCGGACTGAAAAATACGAGCAGTACTTC,CASSPHDIRTEKYEQYF
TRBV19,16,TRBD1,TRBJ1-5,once,TGTGCCAGTAGTAGGAGGACAGGGAATAGCAATCAGCCCCAGCATTTT,CASSRRTGNSNQPQHF
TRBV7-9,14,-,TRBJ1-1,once,TGTGCCAGCAGCTCTAGGGCACGGGGCACTGAAGCTTTCTTT,CASSSRARGTEAFF
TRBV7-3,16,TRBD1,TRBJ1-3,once,TGTGCCAGCAGCTTAACAGGGACAGGGTTTGGAAACACCATATATTTT,CASSLTGTGFGNTIYF
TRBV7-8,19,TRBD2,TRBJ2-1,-,TGTGCCAGCAGCTATTTCGTTCGAGGGACTAGCGGGAGAGGAAATGAGCAGTTCTTC,CASSYFVRGTSGRGNEQFF
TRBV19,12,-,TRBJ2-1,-,TGTGCCAGTAGTATTTCAGGGGATGAGCAGTTCTTC,CASSISGDEQFF
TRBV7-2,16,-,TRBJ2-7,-,TGTGCCAGCAGCTTAGTGTTCCTGGGCAGGGGCCACGAGCAGTACTTC,CASSLVFLGRGHEQYF
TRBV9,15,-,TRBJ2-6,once,TGTGCCAGCAGCGTAGTCCCATCTGGGGCCAACGTCCTGACTTTC,CASSVVPSGANVLTF
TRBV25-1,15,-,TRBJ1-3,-,TGTGCCAGCAGTGAGCCGGCGGGTTCTGGAAACACCATATATTTT,CASSEPAGSGNTIYF
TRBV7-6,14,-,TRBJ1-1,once,TGTGCCAGCAGCGTAGAACAGGGAAACACTGAAGCTTTCTTT,CASSVEQGNTEAFF
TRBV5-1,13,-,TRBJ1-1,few,TGCGCCAGCAGCAAACAGGGAAACACTGAAGCTTTCTTT,CASSKQGNTEAFF
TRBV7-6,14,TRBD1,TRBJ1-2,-,TGTGCCAGCAGCCCCGGGACAGGGGGCTATGGCTACACCTTC,CASSPGTGGYGYTF
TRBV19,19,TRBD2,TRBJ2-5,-,TGTGCCAGTAGTACGAGCCTGGGACTAGCGGGGGGGCCTCAAGAGACCCAGTACTTC,CASSTSLGLAGGPQETQYF
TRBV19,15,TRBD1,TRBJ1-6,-,TGTGCCAGTAGTTCCGACAGGGGGCAAGGCTCACCCCTCCACTTT,CASSSDRGQGSPLHF
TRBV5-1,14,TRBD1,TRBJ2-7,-,TGCGCCAGCAGCCCATGGACAGGGTCGTACGAGCAGTACTTC,CASSPWTGSYEQYF
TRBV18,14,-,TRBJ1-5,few,TGTGCCAGCTCACCATTCTATGGCAATCAGCCCCAGCATTTT,CASSPFYGNQPQHF
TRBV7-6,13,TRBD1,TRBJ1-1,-,TGTGCCAGCAGCTGGGACAGGGGGTCTGAAGCTTTCTTT,CASSWDRGSEAFF
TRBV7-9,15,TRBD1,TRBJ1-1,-,TGTGCCAGCAGCTCCAACCGGGACAGGGGAACTGAAGCTTTCTTT,CASSSNRDRGTEAFF
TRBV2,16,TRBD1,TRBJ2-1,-,TGTGCCACCGGGGACAGGGGCCCTAGCTCCTACAATGAGCAGTTCTTC,CATGDRGPSSYNEQFF
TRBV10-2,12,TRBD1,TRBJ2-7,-,TGCGCCAGCCTACGGACAGGACGCGAGCAGTACTTC,CASLRTGREQYF
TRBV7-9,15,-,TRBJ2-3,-,TGTGCCAGCAGCTTAGATGCGGGAATCACAGATACGCAGTATTTT,CASSLDAGITDTQYF
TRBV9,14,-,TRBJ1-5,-,TGTGCCAGCAGCGCTGTCCCGGGGGGACAGCCCCAGCATTTT,CASSAVPGGQPQHF
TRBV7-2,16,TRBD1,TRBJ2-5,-,TGTGCCAGCAGCTTAGTAGGGACAGGGGGGGGAGAGACCCAGTACTTC,CASSLVGTGGGETQYF
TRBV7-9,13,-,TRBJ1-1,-,TGTGCCAGCAGCGGCGGGGGGTTCACTGAAGCTTTCTTT,CASSGGGFTEAFF
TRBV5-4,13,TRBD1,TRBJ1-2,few,TGTGCCAGCAGCCGGGACAGCCGGTATGGCTACACCTTC,CASSRDSRYGYTF
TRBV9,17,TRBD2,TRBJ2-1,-,TGTGCCAGCAGCCCCAAGTTGGGGAGGGACTTCTACAATGAGCAGTTCTTC,CASSPKLGRDFYNEQFF
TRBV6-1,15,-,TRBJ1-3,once,TGTGCCAGCAGTGAACTTCCAGGGGTAGGAAACACCATATATTTT,CASSELPGVGNTIYF
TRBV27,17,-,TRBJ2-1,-,TGTGCCAGCAGTATGGGGAGGGGGGGGCCGGCGTACAATGAGCAGTTCTTC,CASSMGRGGPAYNEQFF
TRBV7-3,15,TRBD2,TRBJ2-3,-,TGTGCCAGCAGCCCCAGCGGGGGGGCAGTAGATACGCAGTATTTT,CASSPSGGAVDTQYF
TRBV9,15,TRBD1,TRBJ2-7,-,TGTGCCAGCAGCCGACAGGGTTCGAGCTCCTACGAGCAGTACTTC,CASSRQGSSSYEQYF
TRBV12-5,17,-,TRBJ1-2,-,TGTGCTAGTGGTTTCACCCTAGGGACAAAGGATCAGCGGGGCTACACCTTC,CASGFTLGTKDQRGYTF
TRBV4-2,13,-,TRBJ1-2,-,TGTGCCAGCAGCCAAGAAACAGGGCAAGGCTACACCTTC,CASSQETGQGYTF